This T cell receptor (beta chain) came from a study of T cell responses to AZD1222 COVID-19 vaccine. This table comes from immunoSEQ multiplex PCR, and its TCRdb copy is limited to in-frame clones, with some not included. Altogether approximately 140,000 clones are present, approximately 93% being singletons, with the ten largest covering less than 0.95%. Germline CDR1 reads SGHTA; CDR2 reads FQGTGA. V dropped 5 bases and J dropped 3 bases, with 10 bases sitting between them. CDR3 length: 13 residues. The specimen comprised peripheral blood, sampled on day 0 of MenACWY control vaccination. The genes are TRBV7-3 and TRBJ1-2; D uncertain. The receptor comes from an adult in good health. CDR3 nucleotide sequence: TGTGCCAGCAGCCCCGACGGCTACTATGGCTACACCTTC. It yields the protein CASSPDGYYGYTF.